A single T cell receptor beta chain is shown here with its context. This record comes from a study of T cells in Graves' hyperthyroidism and ophthalmopathy. Amplified TCR beta CDR3 regions came from RNA transcripts. The TCR CDR3 first-round RT-PCR relied on the HTBI primer set. TCRdb recomputed calls from the multiplex PCR reads with MiXCR, one row per CDR3 protein. The table lists 650,000 to 850,000 distinct CDR3 sequences, about 17% of them singletons. This CDR3 has 16 residues. Per the germline V gene, CDR1 is MNHNY and CDR2 is SVGAGI (reference sequence). Trimming took 0 bases from V and 8 from J, leaving 17 bases between them. Clinical symptoms, serum thyroxine, TRAb, thyroid ultrasound and orbital computed tomography informed diagnoses.

The rearrangement links TRBV6-6 to TRBJ2-1; possibly TRBD2 for D (5 bases). The source of this sequence is a woman aged 50 to 60 with Graves' hyperthyroidism that later progressed to Graves' ophthalmopathy. Sequencing used blood. Here the CDR3 reads CASSYSPSWGEYEQFF. In DNA, the CDR3 is TGTGCCAGCAGTTACTCCCCTAGCTGGGGTGAGTATGAGCAGTTCTTC.